A selection of T cell receptor beta chains follows, all from one sample in a study of blood T cell repertoires in COVID-19. Here immunoSEQ multiplex PCR was the method, and the copy in TCRdb shows in-frame clones only, minus some. The data show about 240,000 clones, roughly four fifths seen once. Sequencing used peripheral blood. Source of these receptors: a woman aged 55-70 years with active or convalescent COVID-19. The CDR3 runs from the conserved cysteine through the conserved F or W. D genes are given only for firm matches. Size is stated for part of the rows, as once, few or many counts, or as a class when the clone is expanded.

TRBV3-1/TRBV3-2	-	TRBJ1-2	-	TGTGCCAGCAGCCAAGTATCAGCCCTCCGGGGATATGGCTACACCTTC	CASSQVSALRGYGYTF
TRBV5-1	-	TRBJ1-4	TRBD1	TGCGCCAGCAGCGGTCAGGGGGCCCCTAATGAAAAACTGTTTTTT	CASSGQGAPNEKLFF
TRBV11-3	-	TRBJ2-1	-	TGTGCCAGCAGCTTAGGAGCGGCCAGCCTCAATGAGCAGTTCTTC	CASSLGAASLNEQFF
TRBV19	-	TRBJ1-3	-	TGTGCCAGTAAAGAGGGAAACACCATATATTTT	CASKEGNTIYF
TRBV6-5	-	TRBJ1-3	TRBD1	TGTGCCAGCAGTTCGAGGACAGGGGGGTTTGGAAACACCATATATTTT	CASSSRTGGFGNTIYF
TRBV6-4	-	TRBJ2-3	TRBD1	TGTGCCAGCAGTCGGGACAGGGGCGATACGCAGTATTTT	CASSRDRGDTQYF
TRBV7-2	-	TRBJ1-5	TRBD1	TGTGCCAGCAGCCCCTACAGGGGAGGTGGCAATCAGCCCCAGCATTTT	CASSPYRGGGNQPQHF
TRBV23-1	-	TRBJ1-5	-	TGCGCCAGCAGTCGTCTTGGTCAGTGGGGGGGCGGCAATCAGCCCCAGCATTTT	CASSRLGQWGGGNQPQHF
TRBV30	-	TRBJ1-2	-	TGTGCCTGGAGTGTTCCGGGACACAGCGTAAGCTACACCTTC	CAWSVPGHSVSYTF
TRBV12-5	once	TRBJ2-7	TRBD1	TGTGCTAGTGGTCCGGGACAGGGGGCCTACGAGCAGTACTTC	CASGPGQGAYEQYF
TRBV19	few	TRBJ1-1	TRBD1	TGTGCCAGTAGTAGTCTGGGACAGGGGGACACTGAAGCTTTCTTT	CASSSLGQGDTEAFF
TRBV7-2	-	TRBJ2-7	-	TGTGCCAGCAGCTTATTTGGGCAGGGGGGCTACGAGCAGTACTTC	CASSLFGQGGYEQYF
TRBV28	-	TRBJ1-3	-	TGTGCCAGCAGTAATGACTTCGCCCCCATTAGATCTGGAAACACCATATATTTT	CASSNDFAPIRSGNTIYF
TRBV18	-	TRBJ2-3	-	TGTGCCAGCTCAACAATTAGCACAGATACGCAGTATTTT	CASSTISTDTQYF
TRBV3-1/TRBV3-2	-	TRBJ1-6	-	TGTGCCAGCAGCCCAGGCGACTCCTATAATTCACCCCTCCACTTT	CASSPGDSYNSPLHF
TRBV18	-	TRBJ2-1	TRBD2	TGTGCCAGCTCACCGCGCCAAGCGGGGGGGCGCTACAATGAGCAGTTCTTC	CASSPRQAGGRYNEQFF
TRBV10-2	-	TRBJ1-4	-	TGCGCCAGCAGTGAGGAAACGGGACATAATGAAAAACTGTTTTTT	CASSEETGHNEKLFF